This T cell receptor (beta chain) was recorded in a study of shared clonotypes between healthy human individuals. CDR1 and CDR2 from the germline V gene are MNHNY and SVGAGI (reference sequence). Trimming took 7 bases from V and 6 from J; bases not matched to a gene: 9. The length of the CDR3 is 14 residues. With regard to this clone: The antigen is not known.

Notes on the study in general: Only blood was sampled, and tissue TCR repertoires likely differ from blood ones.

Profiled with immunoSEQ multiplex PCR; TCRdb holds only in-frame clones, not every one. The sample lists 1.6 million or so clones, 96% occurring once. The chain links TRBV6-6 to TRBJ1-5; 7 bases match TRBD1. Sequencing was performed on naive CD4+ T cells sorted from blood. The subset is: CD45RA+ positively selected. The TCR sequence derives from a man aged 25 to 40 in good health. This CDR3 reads CASNTDRDSQPQHF. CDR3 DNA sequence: TGTGCCAGCAACACTGACAGGGATTCTCAGCCCCAGCATTTT.